Here is one TCR beta chain with its context. Its antigen is as yet unknown. These data come from a study of T-cell memory formation after mild COVID-19. Findings and limits, study-wide: A second wave expanding day 15 to 37 was CD4+-biased; contracting clones were balanced. Contracting clones localized mainly to CM and EM when CD4+ and mainly to EMRA when CD8+.

CDR3 length: 14 amino acids. The germline gives CDR1 LGHNT, CDR2 FRNRAP. Trimming at V came to 7 bases and at J to 4 bases, leaving 6 bases not matched to a gene. Amplification by 5'RACE using constant-segment primers produced TCR alpha and TCR beta cDNA libraries that carried sample barcodes and UMIs. TCRdb independently ran MiXCR on the 5' RACE reads; one entry per CDR3 protein. Among hundreds of thousands of distinct CDR3 sequences listed, roughly an eighth were seen once. V and J are TRBV12-5 and TRBJ2-1; TRBD1 matches at 8 bases. Sequenced input: PBMCs or a T cell subset sorted from them (not recorded which). This TCR came from a man in his late teens or twenties who had mild COVID-19 (a few samples of this study predate the infection). Cell type and time point are not known. CDR3 in DNA: TGTGCTAGTGCGCAGGGGGCGGGGTACAATGAGCAGTTCTTC. Translating it yields CASAQGAGYNEQFF.